The next 27 T cell receptor beta chains were all read from a single sample in a study of control samples from healthy donors and cancer patients. Profiled with immunoSEQ multiplex PCR; TCRdb holds only in-frame clones, not every one. This table has some 410,000 clones, approximately 90% appearing once. The sequencing sample was made of PBMCs. These receptors were obtained from a man aged 40-49 years with head and neck cancer.

The rearrangement uses TRBV5-6 and TRBJ2-1; maybe TRBD2 (5 bases). The CDR3 sequence is 16 residues long. Germline V lookup: CDR1 SGHDT, CDR2 YYEEEE. Trimming took 1 base from V and 1 from J, leaving 12 bases between them. CDR3 amino acids: CASSLPPSRSYNEQFF. CDR3 DNA: TGTGCCAGCAGCTTGCCGCCTAGCAGGTCCTACAATGAGCAGTTCTTC.

The J gene is TRBJ2-1, the V gene TRBV6-5; maybe TRBD2 (5 bases). Germline V lookup: CDR1 MNHEY, CDR2 SVGAGI. V was pared by 0 bases and J by 5 bases, with 14 bases between. CDR3 length equals 16 residues. CDR3 loop: CASSYSSSRINNEQFF. The DNA of the CDR3 is TGTGCCAGCAGTTACTCGTCTAGCCGCATAAACAATGAGCAGTTCTTC.

The V and J genes are TRBV30 and TRBJ2-1; D gene ambiguous. Germline assignment: CDR1 GTSNPN and CDR2 SVGIG (reference sequence). The CDR3 runs to 13 residues. The V gene lost 4 bases and the J gene lost 0 bases, with 7 bases spanning the gap. DNA for the CDR3: TGTGCCTGGACGGAGAGCTCCTACAATGAGCAGTTCTTC. Its protein product is CAWTESSYNEQFF.

The rearrangement links TRBV6-5 to TRBJ2-1, with TRBD2 identical over 8 bases. V trimming: 2 bases; J trimming: 7 bases; junction bases outside the gene matches: 7. The CDR3 is 15 residues long. Germline V lookup: CDR1 MNHEY, CDR2 SVGAGI. The CDR3 here is CASSYGAGGRNEQFF. DNA of the CDR3: TGTGCCAGCAGTTACGGTGCGGGAGGACGAAATGAGCAGTTCTTC.

The rearrangement joins TRBV30 to TRBJ2-7; D is perhaps TRBD2 (7 bases). This CDR3 spans 19 amino acids. The V and J ends lost 1 base and 0 bases respectively, with 25 bases between them. Germline CDR1 GTSNPN, CDR2 SVGIG (reference sequence). CDR3 sequence: CAWSGGGRRHGLSSYEQYF. Written as DNA, the CDR3 is TGTGCCTGGAGTGGGGGGGGGCGGAGACACGGTTTGAGCTCCTACGAGCAGTACTTC.

V gene TRBV6-5 combines with J gene TRBJ2-4, with D tentatively TRBD1 or TRBD2 (7 bases each). Between the trimmed V and J ends, which lost 6 bases and 1 base, there was a span of 13 bases. Germline-derived CDR1 and CDR2 are MNHEY and SVGAGI. CDR3 length: 15 amino acids. For the CDR3, the DNA is TGTGCCAGCAGGAGCAGGGGGGGGGCCAAAAACATTCAGTACTTC. Protein product: CASRSRGGAKNIQYF.

In its sample, this clone was seen once. J is TRBJ2-1 and V is TRBV6-1; no clear D. This CDR3 region has 15 residues. Per germline, CDR1 MNHNS and CDR2 SASEGT. Trimming took 2 bases from V and 0 from J, leaving 8 bases between them. In DNA, the CDR3 is TGTGCCAGCAGTGAAACCCCGAGCTCCTACAATGAGCAGTTCTTC. Translation gives CASSETPSSYNEQFF.

The J gene is TRBJ1-4, the V gene TRBV7-9; D is possibly TRBD1 (6 bases). Germline V gene lookup returns CDR1 SEHNR and CDR2 FQNEAQ (reference sequence). Trimming cost V 5 bases and J 8 bases, with 18 bases left between them. This CDR3 contains 15 residues. The CDR3 DNA is TGTGCCAGCAGCCAGCGGGGGGCATGGGAGGAAAAACTGTTTTTT. Amino acids: CASSQRGAWEEKLFF.

This clone appeared once. This chain links TRBV3-1 (or the pseudogene TRBV3-2) with TRBJ2-3; D is tentatively TRBD1 or TRBD2 (5 bases each). The length of the CDR3 is 14 residues. Trimming took off 3 bases at V and 3 bases at J, with 10 bases between the two ends. The germline V gene encodes CDR1 LGHDT and CDR2 YNNKEL (reference sequence). This CDR3 reads CASSQGVSTDTQYF. CDR3 DNA sequence: TGTGCCAGCAGCCAGGGGGTCTCTACAGATACGCAGTATTTT.

J is TRBJ2-5 and V is TRBV28; a possible D gene is TRBD1 (6 bases). The CDR3 loop spans 16 amino acids. Trimming took 3 bases from V and 3 from J, leaving 17 bases between them. Looked up from germline, CDR1 is MDHEN and CDR2 is SYDVKM. The CDR3 sequence: CASSLSGDPLEETQYF. As DNA, the CDR3 is TGTGCCAGCAGTTTGTCAGGGGACCCCCTTGAAGAGACCCAGTACTTC.

This clone was seen a single time. The J gene is TRBJ2-7, the V gene TRBV6-6; TRBD1 aligns across 9 bases. The germline gives CDR1 MNHNY, CDR2 SVGAGI (reference sequence). The length of the CDR3 is 14 residues. With 7 bases clipped from V and 6 bases from J, the junction kept 10 bases outside the gene matches. The CDR3 loop is CASTRGDRVSEQYF. As DNA, the CDR3 is TGTGCCAGCACTAGAGGGGACAGGGTGAGCGAGCAGTACTTC.

The rearrangement uses TRBV9 and TRBJ2-3; 7 nucleotides match TRBD1. V was clipped by 1 base and J by 3 bases; unmatched bases: 5. Germline values: CDR1 SGDLS, CDR2 YYNGEE. The CDR3 extends over 15 amino acids. Here the CDR3 reads CASSVWDRPTDTQYF. CDR3 in DNA: TGTGCCAGCAGCGTATGGGACAGACCAACAGATACGCAGTATTTT.

This clone was seen only once. This chain joins TRBV27 and TRBJ2-4; TRBD2 might be the D (6 bases). V lost 1 base and J 7 bases, leaving 11 bases between the germline ends. Per germline, CDR1 MNHEY and CDR2 SMNVEV (reference sequence). There are 14 residues in the CDR3. The CDR3 DNA reads TGTGCCAGCAGTTTATGGAGCGCGGGGAACATTCAGTACTTC. Translation: CASSLWSAGNIQYF.

The rearrangement links TRBV5-1 to TRBJ2-3; 9 nucleotides align to TRBD2. Germline values: CDR1 SGHRS, CDR2 YFSETQ. The CDR3 has 15 residues. Unmatched junction bases numbered 10, after V lost 4 bases and J lost 7 bases. The CDR3 spells CASSDPRGGANTQYF. The CDR3 region has the DNA TGCGCCAGCAGCGATCCCCGCGGGGGGGCTAATACGCAGTATTTT.

The V and J genes are TRBV6-1 and TRBJ1-1; D uncertain. The CDR3 loop spans 17 amino acids. The germline V and J ends were trimmed by 0 bases and 0 bases, with 14 bases remaining between them. Looked up from germline, CDR1 is MNHNS and CDR2 is SASEGT. The CDR3 here is CASSEALGILMNTEAFF. CDR3 DNA sequence: TGTGCCAGCAGTGAAGCGCTGGGTATACTGATGAACACTGAAGCTTTCTTT.

This clone occurred once. The CDR3 DNA reads as TGTGCCAGCAGTTATGGACGAAACAATGAGCAGTTCTTC. It yields the protein CASSYGRNNEQFF. The chain is built from TRBV6-6 and TRBJ2-1, with D unresolved. V lost 3 bases, J lost 5 bases, and 8 bases lay in between. The germline CDR1 and CDR2 sequences are MNHNY and SVGAGI (reference sequence). The CDR3 has 13 residues.

This chain links TRBV2 with TRBJ2-3; D gene uncertain. In germline, CDR1 is SNHLY, CDR2 FYNNEI. CDR3 size: 12 residues. Trimming took off 0 bases at V and 8 bases at J, with 6 bases between the two ends. CDR3 nucleotide sequence: TGTGCCAGCAGTGAAGCATTAGGTACGCAGTATTTT. Amino acids: CASSEALGTQYF.

J is TRBJ2-7 and V is TRBV27; the D call may be TRBD1 or TRBD2 (5 bases each). The CDR3 consists of 15 residues. CDR1 and CDR2 (germline): MNHEY, SMNVEV (reference sequence). V lost 3 bases and J lost 0, with 12 bases in between. The CDR3 is CASSFTRGSSYEQYF. CDR3 in DNA: TGTGCCAGCAGTTTCACTAGGGGAAGCTCCTACGAGCAGTACTTC.

The CDR3 nucleotides are TGTGCCAGTATTCCTGGCGGGGGGTTCACAGATACGCAGTATTTT. This translates into CASIPGGGFTDTQYF. The V call is TRBV19, the J call TRBJ2-3; 8 bases line up with TRBD2. J lost 2 bases, V lost 7 bases, and 8 bases had no gene match. Germline values: CDR1 LNHDA, CDR2 SQIVND (reference sequence). CDR3 size: 15 residues.

The chain is built from TRBV27 and TRBJ2-7; 10 positions agree with TRBD2. J gave up 1 base and V 6 bases, and 6 bases lay outside the gene matches. The V gene's germline CDR1 is MNHEY and CDR2 SMNVEV (reference sequence). The CDR3 loop spans 15 amino acids. As DNA, the CDR3 is TGTGCCAGCAGCCCCGGACTAGCGGAATCCTACGAGCAGTACTTC. This encodes CASSPGLAESYEQYF.

CDR3 bases: TGTGCCAGCAGCTTAAGGTCCAGCGATGAGCAGTTCTTC. It is translated as CASSLRSSDEQFF. The genes are TRBV7-3 and TRBJ2-1; D call uncertain. This CDR3 is 13 amino acids long. V lost 1 base to trimming and J lost 8 bases, with 9 bases between them. In germline, CDR1 is SGHTA, CDR2 FQGTGA.

This sequence joins TRBV19 and TRBJ1-3; 8 bases align to TRBD1. After removal of 6 bases from V and 0 bases from J, the junction contained 10 bases not matched to a gene. Germline-derived CDR1 and CDR2 are LNHDA and SQIVND (reference sequence). The CDR3 has 17 amino acids. Here the CDR3 DNA reads TGTGCCAGTAGCCCCCAGGGGGCTCCTGGCTCTGGAAACACCATATATTTT. This gives the protein CASSPQGAPGSGNTIYF. Using reference TRBV19 and TRBJ1-3 for the parts outside the CDR3, the full variable domain is DGGITQSPKYLFRKEGQNVTLSCEQNLNHDAMYWYRQDPGQGLRLIYYSQIVNDFQKGDIAEGYSVSREKKESFPLTVTSAQKNPTAFYLCASSPQGAPGSGNTIYFGEGSWLTVV.

The chain joins TRBV5-1 to TRBJ2-6; D is undetermined. V lost 2 bases and J 2 bases, leaving 17 bases between the germline ends. CDR1 is SGHRS, CDR2 YFSETQ, per germline. This CDR3 has 18 residues. The CDR3: CASSLLPSEEAGANVLTF. The CDR3 DNA sequence: TGCGCCAGCAGCTTACTTCCAAGTGAAGAGGCTGGGGCCAACGTCCTGACTTTC. Full variable domain (remainder filled in from reference TRBV5-1 and TRBJ2-6): KAGVTQTPRYLIKTRGQQVTLSCSPISGHRSVSWYQQTPGQGLQFLFEYFSETQRNKGNFPGRFSGRQFSNSRSEMNVSTLELGDSALYLCASSLLPSEEAGANVLTFGAGSRLTVL.

The chain uses TRBV2 and TRBJ2-1; no firm D call. Germline values: CDR1 SNHLY, CDR2 FYNNEI. Trimming pared 7 bases from V and 2 bases from J, leaving 3 bases between. The CDR3 covers 11 residues. The CDR3 loop is CASTTYNEQFF. Written as DNA, the CDR3 is TGTGCCAGCACCACCTACAATGAGCAGTTCTTC.

This chain uses TRBV19 with TRBJ1-2, with D perhaps TRBD1 (6 bases). This CDR3 comprises 11 residues. Per the germline V gene, CDR1 is LNHDA and CDR2 is SQIVND (reference sequence). The CDR3 here is CGTDSPYGYTF. CDR3 in DNA: TGTGGGACGGACAGTCCTTATGGCTACACCTTC.

The rearrangement uses TRBV6-5 and TRBJ1-1; possible D gene TRBD1, 5 bases. Trimming stripped 8 bases from V and 10 bases from J, with 20 bases between. Germline loops: CDR1 MNHEY, CDR2 SVGAGI. This CDR3 comprises 13 residues. The CDR3 sequence is CASYLSAGKGAFF. The CDR3 DNA follows: TGTGCCAGCTACCTTTCAGCAGGGAAGGGAGCTTTCTTT.

This chain connects TRBV6-2 or TRBV6-3 to TRBJ2-1; 8 nucleotides align to TRBD2. V gave up 0 bases and J gave up 8 bases; unmatched junction bases: 15. The CDR3 consists of 18 residues. In germline, CDR1 is MNHEY, CDR2 SVGEGT. This chain's CDR3 is CASSYSKLWRGVLDEQFF. The CDR3 DNA reads as TGTGCCAGCAGTTACTCGAAACTATGGCGGGGGGTATTAGATGAGCAGTTCTTC.